The TCR beta chain under discussion was sequenced for a study of technical replicates of blood from a handful of donors. This clone appeared once. The CDR3 sequence is 17 residues long. The V gene's germline CDR1 is MNHNS and CDR2 SASEGT. Germline trimming cut 4 bases from V and 0 bases from J; bases unmatched to any gene: 4. Libraries were prepared by immunoSEQ multiplex PCR; TCRdb keeps only in-frame clonotypes and omits some of them. The data hold some 73,000 clones, with 90% to 95% observed a single time. Material: PBMCs. This clonotype was obtained from a human donor in good health. Some clones in this sample may be carry-over from other donors' samples. The J gene is TRBJ2-1, the V gene TRBV6-1; 12 bases fit TRBD2. In nucleotides, the CDR3 is TGTGCCAGCAGTGTCGGGACTAGCGGGTACTCCTACAATGAGCAGTTCTTC. It specifies CASSVGTSGYSYNEQFF.